The clone carrying this TCR beta chain was seen more than once but under ten times. The antigen is not known. Libraries were prepared by immunoSEQ multiplex PCR; TCRdb keeps only in-frame clonotypes and omits some of them. The repertoire has tens of thousands of clones, 57% of them found once; the top ten carry about 14%. Germline CDR1 LNHDA, CDR2 SQIVND (reference sequence). The CDR3 sequence is 15 residues long. Trimming took 6 bases from V and 4 from J, leaving 15 bases between them. This sample is drawn from a study of cytotoxic CD8 clonotypes in ibrutinib-treated CLL. In the study overall: Partial responses numbered some 24 and complete responses 2; after a median about 62 months, roughly 14 stayed remitted and about twelve progressed.

Findings of the study overall: Clonality rose at ibrutinib response, held steady in sustained remission, and fell toward baseline at progression. Clonality (at baseline) was higher than in age-matched healthy donors and tracked circulating CD8+ T-cell counts.

This TCR was recovered from a human donor with chronic lymphocytic leukemia. Sample: PBMCs, taken after 12 months of ibrutinib treatment. The rearrangement links TRBV19 to TRBJ1-4; D call uncertain. Written as DNA, the CDR3 is TGTGCCAGTAGCGAGATCTCCGGGGTTAATGAAAAACTGTTTTTT. Protein: CASSEISGVNEKLFF.